These 19 T cell receptor beta chains were sequenced from one sample in a study of blood T cell repertoires in COVID-19. This table comes from immunoSEQ multiplex PCR, and its TCRdb copy is limited to in-frame clones, with some not included. The sample comprises approximately 100,000 clones, about four fifths of which are singletons, and 26% rests with the top ten. The sequencing sample was made of peripheral blood. Every receptor here comes from a man aged 60 to 69 with acute or convalescent COVID-19.

The CDR3 DNA sequence: TGCGCCAGCAGCCAAGAACTAGGGGGTCTTACTGGAAACACCATATATTTT. Encoded protein: CASSQELGGLTGNTIYF. J is TRBJ1-3 and V is TRBV4-1; tentative D call: TRBD1 (6 bases). The V and J ends lost 0 bases and 2 bases respectively, with 14 bases between them. Germline-derived CDR1 and CDR2 are MGHRA and YSYEKL. The CDR3 sequence is 17 residues long.

CDR3 sequence (DNA): TGTGCCAGCAGCGAGGATTTCAGTCAGCCCCAGCATTTT. Its protein is CASSEDFSQPQHF. The chain couples TRBV5-4 to TRBJ1-5; D unclear. In germline, CDR1 is SGHNT, CDR2 YYREEE (reference sequence). CDR3 length: 13 amino acids. The V gene lost 4 bases and the J gene lost 6 bases, with 11 bases spanning the gap.

This clone occurred many times. This CDR3 is CAIGLTSANQETQYF. CDR3 nucleotide sequence: TGTGCCATAGGATTAACTAGCGCTAACCAAGAGACCCAGTACTTC. V is TRBV10-3 and J is TRBJ2-5, with 7 nucleotides matching TRBD2. CDR1 ENHRY and CDR2 SYGVKD come from the germline V gene. Trimming removed 9 bases from V and 0 bases from J; junction bases left unmatched: 10. This CDR3 spans 15 amino acids.

The chain joins TRBV6-4 to TRBJ2-1; 9 nucleotides align to TRBD2. The CDR3 extends over 16 amino acids. From germline, CDR1 is MRHNA and CDR2 SNTAGT. Germline trimming cut 0 bases from V and 6 bases from J; bases unmatched to any gene: 6. CDR3 DNA: TGTGCCAGCAGTGACTCGATGGCGGGAGGGGGCAATGAGCAGTTCTTC. Encoded protein: CASSDSMAGGGNEQFF.

The CDR3, as DNA: TGTGCCAGCAGTTACCCCTCCATGACAGGGGGCATAATGAGGGCTTCTGAAGCTTTCTTT. This gives the protein CASSYPSMTGGIMRASEAFF. The chain links TRBV6-2 or TRBV6-3 to TRBJ1-1; 10 bases line up with TRBD1. Germline CDR1 is MNHEY and CDR2 is SVGEGT. V was clipped by 2 bases and J by 6 bases; unmatched bases: 21. The CDR3 length is 20 residues.

This clone was found a few times. The rearrangement joins TRBV6-5 to TRBJ1-5; D perhaps matches TRBD1 (5 bases). This CDR3 region has 15 residues. CDR1 is MNHEY and CDR2 is SVGAGI in the germline V gene. Trimming took off 9 bases at V and 1 base at J, with 16 bases between the two ends. This CDR3 reads CASSQGSVSNQPQHF. The DNA for the CDR3 is TGTGCCAGTTCTCAGGGTTCGGTAAGCAATCAGCCCCAGCATTTT.

The chain joins TRBV5-7 to TRBJ2-7, with 14 bases identical to TRBD2. TRBV5-7 is placed among ORFs of uncertain function. V lost 3 bases to trimming and J lost 5 bases; unmatched junction nucleotides: 13. The CDR3 is 18 amino acids. CDR3 DNA: TGTGCCAGCAGCTCAGCAAAACCGGGACTAGCGGGAGCGAACGAGCAGTACGTC. This encodes CASSSAKPGLAGANEQYV.

CDR3 DNA sequence: TGCGCCAGCAGTCCCGGGACTAAGATTGATACGCAGTATTTT. This gives the protein CASSPGTKIDTQYF. The chain has TRBV10-1 and TRBJ2-3; 7 bases are shared with TRBD2. V lost 5 bases and J lost 6; bases outside the gene matches: 8. The CDR3 loop spans 14 amino acids. The V gene's germline CDR1 is WNHNN and CDR2 SYGVQD (reference sequence).

J is TRBJ1-5 and V is TRBV10-2; tentative D call: TRBD1 (6 bases). The CDR3 extends over 15 amino acids. Per germline, CDR1 WSHSY and CDR2 SAAADI. Between the trimmed V and J ends, which lost 6 bases and 4 bases, there was a span of 16 bases. CDR3 region: CASRDGGAGNQPQHF. DNA of the CDR3: TGCGCCAGCAGGGACGGGGGGGCGGGGAATCAGCCCCAGCATTTT.

This chain connects TRBV15 to TRBJ2-1; 9 positions match TRBD2. Germline CDR1 LNHNV, CDR2 YYDKDF (reference sequence). The CDR3 spans 21 residues. Trimming took 0 bases from V and 4 from J; bases not matched to a gene: 19. The CDR3 spells CATSREKLGQGPGLAYNEQFF. In DNA form, the CDR3 reads TGTGCCACCAGCAGAGAAAAATTAGGCCAGGGTCCGGGACTAGCTTACAATGAGCAGTTCTTC.

The rearrangement joins TRBV6-5 to TRBJ1-3; D uncertain. CDR1 and CDR2 from the germline V gene are MNHEY and SVGAGI. V was cut by 8 bases and J by 8 bases, with 13 bases left in between. The CDR3 is 12 residues long. The CDR3 DNA follows: TGTGCCAGCTGGTCGGGTGGGTACACCATATATTTT. This encodes CASWSGGYTIYF.

V gene TRBV19 combines with J gene TRBJ2-5; 8 bases match TRBD1. Germline CDR1 is LNHDA and CDR2 is SQIVND (reference sequence). The CDR3 consists of 15 residues. Trimming at V came to 5 bases and at J to 0 bases, leaving 5 bases not matched to a gene. CDR3 coding DNA: TGTGCCAGTAGTCTGGGACAGGTTTACCAAGAGACCCAGTACTTC. Amino acid sequence: CASSLGQVYQETQYF.

The chain has TRBV27 and TRBJ2-3; no definite D call. This CDR3 has 15 amino acids. V shed 6 bases and J shed 4 bases, with 17 bases lying between them. CDR1 MNHEY and CDR2 SMNVEV come from the germline V gene (reference sequence). This chain's CDR3 is CASRQIGGDSDTQYF. The CDR3 DNA reads TGTGCCAGCAGGCAAATCGGCGGAGACTCAGATACGCAGTATTTT.

The V call is TRBV5-5, the J call TRBJ2-2; perhaps TRBD1 as D (6 bases). Germline CDR1 SGHKS, CDR2 YYEKEE (reference sequence). Trimming took 3 bases from V and 7 from J, leaving 10 bases between them. This CDR3 contains 13 residues. In DNA form, the CDR3 reads TGTGCCAGCAGCTATTACAGGGACGGGGAGCTGTTTTTT. Its translation: CASSYYRDGELFF.

CDR3 sequence reads: CASSPGSGIRTDTQYF. CDR3 DNA: TGTGCCAGCTCACCAGGGAGTGGCATTCGCACAGATACGCAGTATTTT. The chain couples TRBV18 to TRBJ2-3; D is perhaps TRBD2 (5 bases). Germline values: CDR1 KGHSH, CDR2 LQKENI. With 2 bases removed from V and 1 base from J, the gap between germline ends came to 13 bases. This CDR3 contains 16 residues.

The V gene is TRBV10-1, the J gene TRBJ2-1; possibly TRBD2 for D (6 bases). The CDR3 runs 13 residues. Germline lookup yields CDR1 WNHNN and CDR2 SYGVQD (reference sequence). V gave up 2 bases and J gave up 7 bases, with 9 bases separating them. The CDR3 sequence: CASSEVGGNEQFF. The DNA for the CDR3 is TGCGCCAGCAGTGAGGTGGGGGGAAATGAGCAGTTCTTC.

This clone was recorded a few times. The chain couples TRBV29-1 to TRBJ2-7; maybe TRBD1 (5 bases). CDR1 is SQVTM and CDR2 is ANQGSEA in the germline V gene. V lost 6 bases to trimming and J lost 3 bases, with 9 bases between them. This CDR3 has 11 amino acids. The CDR3 protein is CSVEDNYEQYV. The CDR3 DNA is TGCAGCGTCGAGGACAACTACGAGCAGTACGTC.

J is TRBJ2-3 and V is TRBV5-4; 7 bases match TRBD2. V shed 4 bases, J shed 2 bases, and the junction held 7 bases outside the gene matches. CDR3 length equals 15 residues. The germline CDR1 and CDR2 sequences are SGHNT and YYREEE (reference sequence). The CDR3 region is CASSVPAGNTDTQYF. CDR3 in DNA: TGTGCCAGCAGCGTACCAGCGGGGAACACAGATACGCAGTATTTT.

The chain's CDR3 is CSAAVKGTEAFF. The DNA for the CDR3 is TGCAGCGCCGCGGTCAAGGGGACTGAAGCTTTCTTT. The chain is built from TRBV29-1 and TRBJ1-1; tentative D call: TRBD1 (5 bases). The CDR3 covers 12 residues. The V end lost 7 bases, the J end lost 5 bases, and 14 bases lay between the germline ends. Per germline, CDR1 SQVTM and CDR2 ANQGSEA.